This record concerns one T cell receptor beta chain sequence. This record belongs to a study of Ad26.COV2.S vaccination and SARS-CoV-2 variants. Treatment indicated: some 20 received Ad26.COV2.S at low or high dose, single or two shots; 5 received placebo; per-sample allocation not given. The samples date from day 63 after the first vaccine or placebo injection. Sequenced by immunoSEQ multiplex PCR; TCRdb stores in-frame clones only, minus some. The sample includes roughly 500,000 clones, 87% of them seen just once. This TCR was recovered from a person between 18 and 59 years old who received the Ad26.COV2.S COVID-19 vaccine or a placebo. The sample was peripheral blood, taken in a trial of Ad26.COV2.S vaccine versus placebo.

The CDR3 spells CATSRDKAGANVLTF. CDR3 sequence (DNA): TGTGCCACCAGCAGAGATAAAGCTGGGGCCAACGTCCTGACTTTC. The chain has TRBV15 and TRBJ2-6; D ambiguous. Trimming took 0 bases from V and 2 from J, leaving 5 bases between them. The CDR3 has 15 residues. CDR1 is LNHNV, CDR2 YYDKDF, per germline (reference sequence). Complete variable domain (other parts from reference TRBV15 and TRBJ2-6): DAMVIQNPRYQVTQFGKPVTLSCSQTLNHNVMYWYQQKSSQAPKLLFHYYDKDFNNEADTPDNFQSRRPNTSFCFLDIRSPGLGDTAMYLCATSRDKAGANVLTFGAGSRLTVL.